Sequencing of this TCR beta chain was carried out in a study of blood T cell repertoires in COVID-19. Sequencing used immunoSEQ multiplex PCR; TCRdb keeps in-frame clones, though not all of them. The sample lists 150,000 or so clones; roughly 84% were seen once. The sequencing sample was made of PBMCs or T cells enriched from blood (not recorded which). The clonotype originates from a man aged 45-65 years who had recovered from COVID-19.

CDR3 amino acids: CASSERLRMTGTGELFF. CDR3 bases: TGTGCCAGCAGCGAAAGGCTTAGGATGACAGGAACCGGGGAGCTGTTTTTT. This sequence joins TRBV7-9 and TRBJ2-2, with D possibly being TRBD1 (6 bases). In germline, CDR1 is SEHNR, CDR2 FQNEAQ (reference sequence). This CDR3 region has 17 residues. V lost 5 bases and J 5 bases, leaving 21 bases between the germline ends.